The 24 T cell receptor beta chains given below trace back to one sample, sequenced in a study of shared clonotypes between healthy human individuals (TCRdb year 2020). Libraries came from the immunoSEQ multiplex PCR assay. As stored in TCRdb, this immuneACCESS dataset retains in-frame rearrangements with V and J assigned. A fraction of the clones does not appear; measured against another copy, unresolved V genes explain less than half of the discrepancy, and the remainder lacks a known reason. Within this sample are about 580,000 clones, with about 98% of them counted one time only. The top ten constitute 0.3% to 0.35% of the sample. CD8 naive samples consisted of CD45RO-negative cells that were positively selected for CCR7, yielding a CD45RA+CCR7+ population without TemRA cells. The sequenced sample consisted of naive CD8+ T cells sorted from blood. Taken with the paper, the label for cell subset or site translates to: CD45RA+CCR7+. The receptors here all came from a man aged 25-45 years in good health.

The table lists this clone with a count of one. The chain employs TRBV27 and TRBJ2-7, with D perhaps TRBD1 (6 bases). This CDR3 region has 11 residues. V lost 10 bases and J lost 5, with 12 bases in between. In germline, CDR1 is MNHEY, CDR2 SMNVEV (reference sequence). The CDR3 sequence is CATRGWDEQYF. CDR3 nucleotides: TGTGCCACCAGGGGTTGGGACGAGCAGTACTTC.

A single count supports this clone. The chain joins TRBV27 to TRBJ2-7; D not certain. The germline V and J ends were trimmed by 6 bases and 3 bases, with 18 bases remaining between them. CDR3 size: 15 residues. The germline gives CDR1 MNHEY, CDR2 SMNVEV (reference sequence). The CDR3 bases are TGTGCCAGCAGCCCTATAAGTGTCAGACTCTACGAGCAGTACTTC. Translating it yields CASSPISVRLYEQYF.

The chain combines TRBV27 with TRBJ2-1; 12 bases align to TRBD2. Germline CDR1 is MNHEY and CDR2 is SMNVEV (reference sequence). This CDR3 region has 14 residues. Trimming cost V 6 bases and J 7 bases; bases outside gene matches: 4. The CDR3 spells CASRASGRGNEQFF. For the CDR3, the DNA is TGTGCCAGCAGGGCTAGCGGGAGGGGGAATGAGCAGTTCTTC.

This chain joins TRBV2 and TRBJ2-7; a possible D gene is TRBD2 (7 bases). Germline-derived CDR1 and CDR2 are SNHLY and FYNNEI. With 5 bases removed from V and 6 bases from J, the gap between germline ends came to 11 bases. The CDR3 extends over 12 amino acids. CDR3 sequence: CASSQRGGEQYF. As DNA, the CDR3 is TGTGCCAGCAGTCAAAGGGGGGGCGAGCAGTACTTC. Full variable domain (outside the CDR3, taken from reference TRBV2 and TRBJ2-7): EPEVTQTPSHQVTQMGQEVILRCVPISNHLYFYWYRQILGQKVEFLVSFYNNEISEKSEIFDDQFSVERPDGSNFTLKIRSTKLEDSAMYFCASSQRGGEQYFGPGTRLTVT.

The J gene is TRBJ2-2, the V gene TRBV5-1; D not certain. V was clipped by 2 bases and J by 5 bases, with 13 bases between them. This CDR3 has 15 residues. Germline lookup yields CDR1 SGHRS and CDR2 YFSETQ. CDR3 sequence reads: CASSFPLAQTGELFF. Written as DNA, the CDR3 is TGCGCCAGCAGCTTCCCCCTGGCACAGACCGGGGAGCTGTTTTTT.

The CDR3 sequence is CASSYSIAGGQFF. DNA of the CDR3: TGTGCCAGCAGTTACTCAATAGCGGGAGGGCAGTTCTTC. The V call is TRBV6-5, the J call TRBJ2-1; 10 positions match TRBD2. This CDR3 has 13 residues. In germline, CDR1 is MNHEY, CDR2 SVGAGI. V dropped 0 bases and J dropped 12; count of bases not matched to a gene: 2.

This clone has just one count. The chain couples TRBV27 to TRBJ2-2; unclear D gene. Germline CDR1 is MNHEY and CDR2 is SMNVEV (reference sequence). Trimming took off 5 bases at V and 4 bases at J, with 14 bases between the two ends. The CDR3 is 15 residues long. CDR3 bases: TGTGCCAGCAGTCCGGCACCCTATACCACCGGGGAGCTGTTTTTT. Its translation is CASSPAPYTTGELFF.

This chain links TRBV5-6 with TRBJ1-1, with 9 bases that match TRBD1. Germline V gives CDR1 SGHDT, CDR2 YYEEEE. V gave up 4 bases and J gave up 5 bases; unmatched junction bases: 9. The CDR3 is 15 residues long. Here the CDR3 reads CASSIAYRGQTEAFF. As DNA, the CDR3 is TGTGCCAGCAGCATCGCTTACAGGGGGCAAACTGAAGCTTTCTTT.

The chain combines TRBV11-3 with TRBJ2-1; either TRBD1 or TRBD2 may fit D (5 bases each). V lost 3 bases and J lost 1, with 10 bases in between. The CDR3 runs 15 residues. Germline values: CDR1 SGHNT, CDR2 YENEEA. The CDR3 DNA follows: TGTGCCAGCAGCTTGAGTGGGGGTTCCTACAATGAGCAGTTCTTC. It codes for CASSLSGGSYNEQFF.

The chain carries TRBV7-9 and TRBJ2-1; D possibly corresponds to TRBD2 (5 bases). The CDR3 runs to 16 residues. V dropped 5 bases and J dropped 6 bases, with 20 bases sitting between them. The germline V gene encodes CDR1 SEHNR and CDR2 FQNEAQ (reference sequence). The CDR3 coding sequence is TGTGCCAGCAGCCCGCCAAGAGTCGGGATTTTCAATGAGCAGTTCTTC. Residues: CASSPPRVGIFNEQFF.

The chain combines TRBV7-8 with TRBJ2-3; 10 nucleotides agree with TRBD2. Trimming took 2 bases from V and 4 from J; bases not matched to a gene: 3. Germline loops: CDR1 SGHVS, CDR2 FQNEAQ. This CDR3 region has 15 residues. The CDR3 loop is CASSLRLAGADTQYF. The CDR3 region has the DNA TGTGCCAGCAGCTTACGGCTAGCGGGAGCAGATACGCAGTATTTT.

The genes are TRBV29-1 and TRBJ2-1; 12 bases align to TRBD2. The CDR3 covers 15 residues. V was pared by 4 bases and J by 2 bases, with 3 bases of the junction left unmatched. Germline lookup yields CDR1 SQVTM and CDR2 ANQGSEA. The CDR3 sequence is CSVGASGRAYNEQFF. CDR3 in DNA: TGCAGCGTTGGGGCTAGCGGGAGGGCCTACAATGAGCAGTTCTTC.

This chain uses TRBV28 with TRBJ2-1; tentatively, D is TRBD1 or TRBD2 (5 bases each). In germline, CDR1 is MDHEN, CDR2 SYDVKM. V gave up 5 bases and J gave up 4 bases, with 12 bases separating them. CDR3 length: 14 residues. Here the CDR3 DNA reads TGTGCCAGCAGTCCTGGGACGGTATACAATGAGCAGTTCTTC. Residues: CASSPGTVYNEQFF.

This clone was picked up a small number of times. The chain carries TRBV6-6 and TRBJ1-2; D might be TRBD1 (6 bases). Germline V CDR1 and CDR2: MNHNY, SVGAGI (reference sequence). This CDR3 has 15 residues. V was shortened by 2 bases and J by 8 bases, with 18 bases between the two germline ends. The CDR3 loop is CASSYPRDNGSGYTF. In DNA, the CDR3 is TGTGCCAGCAGTTACCCCCGGGACAACGGGTCCGGCTACACCTTC.

The rearrangement links TRBV7-9 to TRBJ2-3; D call uncertain. Germline CDR1 reads SEHNR; CDR2 reads FQNEAQ (reference sequence). The CDR3 loop spans 14 amino acids. Trimming took 3 bases from V and 2 from J, leaving 9 bases between them. The DNA of the CDR3 is TGTGCCAGCAGCTTGGTCGGCTACACAGATACGCAGTATTTT. It specifies CASSLVGYTDTQYF.

The chain is built from TRBV10-3 and TRBJ2-1; 10 bases are shared with TRBD2. The germline gives CDR1 ENHRY, CDR2 SYGVKD. Trimming removed 10 bases from V and 6 bases from J; junction bases left unmatched: 15. This CDR3 has 16 amino acids. The CDR3 loop reads CATSQALAGSGNEQFF. In nucleotides, the CDR3 is TGTGCCACTTCCCAAGCACTAGCGGGATCTGGCAATGAGCAGTTCTTC.

V and J are TRBV18 and TRBJ1-1; 12 nucleotides match TRBD1. The V gene end was trimmed by 3 bases and the J gene end by 11 bases; junction bases not matched to a gene: 7. Germline lookup yields CDR1 KGHSH and CDR2 LQKENI. This CDR3 has 14 amino acids. CDR3 residues: CASSPGTGGLLAFF. The CDR3 DNA reads TGTGCCAGCTCACCCGGGACAGGGGGCCTTTTGGCTTTCTTT.

The rearrangement links TRBV7-9 to TRBJ2-5; no clear D gene. Between the trimmed V and J ends, which lost 5 bases and 1 base, there was a span of 5 bases. The CDR3 contains 12 residues. CDR1 SEHNR and CDR2 FQNEAQ come from the germline V gene (reference sequence). CDR3 DNA: TGTGCCAGCAGCCCCGGCCAAGAGACCCAGTACTTC. Translated: CASSPGQETQYF.

As regards this clone: The identical CDR3 is also encoded by other nucleotide sequences in the sample. The chain links TRBV7-9 to TRBJ2-7; D remains unclear. The V gene's germline CDR1 is SEHNR and CDR2 FQNEAQ (reference sequence). This CDR3 is built from 12 residues. V was clipped by 3 bases and J by 2 bases, with 5 bases between them. The CDR3 protein is CASSFPAYEQYF. Written as DNA, the CDR3 is TGTGCCAGCAGCTTCCCGGCCTACGAGCAGTACTTC.

This rearrangement joins TRBV9 to TRBJ2-1; 10 nucleotides agree with TRBD2. V lost 1 base to trimming and J lost 6 bases; unmatched junction nucleotides: 13. This CDR3 spans 18 amino acids. CDR1 is SGDLS, CDR2 YYNGEE, per germline. Here the CDR3 reads CASSVQREGRSAGNEQFF. CDR3 nucleotide sequence: TGTGCCAGCAGCGTACAGCGGGAGGGCCGCAGTGCGGGCAATGAGCAGTTCTTC. The full variable domain, in which reference TRBV9 and TRBJ2-1 provide the parts outside the CDR3, is DSGVTQTPKHLITATGQRVTLRCSPRSGDLSVYWYQQSLDQGLQFLIQYYNGEERAKGNILERFSAQQFPDLHSELNLSSLELGDSALYFCASSVQREGRSAGNEQFFGPGTRLTVL.

V and J are TRBV27 and TRBJ2-2; tentative D call: TRBD2 (5 bases). The CDR3 length is 15 residues. The V gene lost 3 bases and the J gene lost 4 bases, with 12 bases spanning the gap. CDR1 and CDR2 (germline): MNHEY, SMNVEV (reference sequence). The CDR3 sequence is CASSFMGRGTGELFF. CDR3 bases: TGTGCCAGCAGTTTCATGGGTCGGGGCACCGGGGAGCTGTTTTTT.

The rearrangement uses TRBV9 and TRBJ1-5; unclear D gene. This CDR3 has 15 amino acids. V was shortened by 0 bases and J by 4 bases, with 11 bases between the two germline ends. Germline V gives CDR1 SGDLS, CDR2 YYNGEE. The CDR3 protein is CASSVEGLSNQPQHF. CDR3 DNA sequence: TGTGCCAGCAGCGTAGAAGGGCTGTCTAATCAGCCCCAGCATTTT.

The V call is TRBV18, the J call TRBJ2-1; tentatively, D is TRBD2 (7 bases). Trimming removed 3 bases from V and 5 bases from J, with 17 bases in between. This CDR3 is built from 16 residues. Germline V lookup: CDR1 KGHSH, CDR2 LQKENI. The CDR3 region has the DNA TGTGCCAGCTCACCGGACAGCGGGAAACTAGACAATGAGCAGTTCTTC. Protein sequence: CASSPDSGKLDNEQFF.

The chain links TRBV19 to TRBJ2-1, with 10 bases identical to TRBD2. After removal of 5 bases from V and 4 bases from J, the junction contained 8 bases not matched to a gene. Germline V lookup: CDR1 LNHDA, CDR2 SQIVND (reference sequence). The CDR3 contains 16 residues. DNA of the CDR3: TGTGCCAGTAGTGACCCGGGACTAGCGCCTTACAATGAGCAGTTCTTC. Protein: CASSDPGLAPYNEQFF. The entire variable domain, with the rest obtained from reference TRBV19 and TRBJ2-1, is as follows: DGGITQSPKYLFRKEGQNVTLSCEQNLNHDAMYWYRQDPGQGLRLIYYSQIVNDFQKGDIAEGYSVSREKKESFPLTVTSAQKNPTAFYLCASSDPGLAPYNEQFFGPGTRLTVL.